The sequence of this TCR beta chain was determined in a study of OX40 agonist ivuxolimab in advanced cancers. This clone was seen more than once but under ten times. The CDR3 contains 16 residues. V shed 2 bases, J shed 5 bases, and the junction held 7 bases outside the gene matches. Germline-derived CDR1 and CDR2 are MNHEY and SMNVEV (reference sequence). Measured with immunoSEQ multiplex PCR; TCRdb has only the in-frame clones, and not every one. The sample lists around 69,000 clones, 75% to 85% occurring once. This chain connects TRBV27 to TRBJ2-7, with TRBD1 identical over 12 bases. The sample here was CD4+ or CD8+ T cells sorted from blood, taken in a trial of the OX40 agonist ivuxolimab. The TCR comes from an adult with an advanced solid tumor such as melanoma, head and neck, liver or kidney cancer. The CDR3 sequence: CASSLPGTGGRNEQYF. The CDR3 nucleotides read TGTGCCAGCAGTTTACCTGGGACAGGGGGCCGCAACGAGCAGTACTTC.